This TCR beta chain comes out of a study of regulatory T cells in long-lasting Graves disease. About the study: Antithyroid drug exposure in newly diagnosed Graves' patients had lasted under 3 months. Whole-study findings and limits: The small sample size may have reduced accuracy.

In its sample, this clonotype was seen many times. Its antigen is as yet unknown. Noted time point: newly diagnosed GD, antithyroid drugs for less than 3 months. PBMC RNA served as the TCR library source. Through Arm-PCR of CDR3 regions and iRepertoire HTBI primers, TCR beta libraries were built. TCRdb ran MiXCR on the multiplex PCR reads and lists one entry per CDR3 protein. The sample has more than 400,000 distinct CDR3 sequences; roughly 17% are singletons. The CDR3 length is 16 residues. V shed 2 bases and J 1 base; nucleotides not matched to a gene: 9. Germline assignment: CDR1 GTSNPN and CDR2 SVGIG (reference sequence). The same sample was also used in a study of T cells in Graves' hyperthyroidism and ophthalmopathy. That work adds: Graves' hyperthyroidism showing no ophthalmopathy progression within 18 months was considered stable. The diagnoses drew upon clinical symptoms, serum thyroxine and TRAb, thyroid ultrasound and orbital computed tomography.

This chain uses TRBV30 with TRBJ2-7; 9 bases are a match to TRBD1. The clonotype comes from a man aged 35 to 55 with Graves disease. Sequencing was performed on peripheral blood mononuclear cells (PBMCs), taken at new diagnosis, from a patient treated with antithyroid drugs. In DNA form, the CDR3 reads TGTGCCTGGAGTCGACCGGGACAGGGTCTATCCTACGAGCAGTACTTC. It specifies CAWSRPGQGLSYEQYF. Looking up the rest from reference TRBV30 and TRBJ2-7 gives the full variable domain: SQTIHQWPATLVQPVGSPLSLECTVEGTSNPNLYWYRQAAGRGLQLLFYSVGIGQISSEVPQNLSASRPQDRQFILSSKKLLLSDSGFYLCAWSRPGQGLSYEQYFGPGTRLTVT.